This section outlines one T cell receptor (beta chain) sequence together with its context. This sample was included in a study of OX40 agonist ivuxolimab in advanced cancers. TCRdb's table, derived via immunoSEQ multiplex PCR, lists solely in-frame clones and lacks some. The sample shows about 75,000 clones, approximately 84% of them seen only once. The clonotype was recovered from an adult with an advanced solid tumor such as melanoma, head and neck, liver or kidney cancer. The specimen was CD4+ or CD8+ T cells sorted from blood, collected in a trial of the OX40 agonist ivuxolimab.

For the CDR3, the DNA is TGTGCCAGCAGTTCCCGGACCGGAAACTATGGCTACACCTTC. Encoded protein: CASSSRTGNYGYTF. The rearrangement links TRBV28 to TRBJ1-2; no definite D call. Germline V gene data show CDR1 as MDHEN and CDR2 as SYDVKM. V lost 4 bases and J 2 bases, leaving 11 bases between the germline ends. CDR3 length equals 14 residues.